This T cell receptor beta chain comes out of a study of OX40 agonist ivuxolimab in advanced cancers. As for the study in general: Three partial responders included one hepatocellular carcinoma patient and two cutaneous melanoma patients.

The V end was cut by 5 bases, the J end by 6 bases, with 10 bases between. CDR1 is SGHAT and CDR2 is FQNNGV in the germline V gene. The CDR3 is 13 residues long. TCRdb's copy holds only in-frame clones and misses some; the assay was immunoSEQ multiplex PCR. The sample lists around 27,000 clones, roughly 84% occurring once. About this clone itself: Its antigen is still unknown.

Overall study findings and caveats: At doses 0.1 to 3.0 mg/kg, CD4+ and CD8+ clones expanded. At 0.1-3.0 mg/kg, partial responders had clonal expansion among the lowest observed. Antigens targeted by the expanded peripheral T cells were not determined.

Here the sequenced sample was CD4+ or CD8+ T cells sorted from blood, taken in a trial of the OX40 agonist ivuxolimab. The TCR was taken from an adult with an advanced solid tumor such as melanoma, head and neck, liver or kidney cancer. This sequence joins TRBV11-2 and TRBJ2-2; the D is unclear. CDR3: CASSPQYSGELFF. The CDR3 bases are TGTGCCAGCAGCCCGCAGTACTCCGGGGAGCTGTTTTTT. The whole variable domain, filled in from reference TRBV11-2 and TRBJ2-2, reads EAGVAQSPRYKIIEKRQSVAFWCNPISGHATLYWYQQILGQGPKLLIQFQNNGVVDDSQLPKDRFSAERLKGVDSTLKIQPAKLEDSAVYLCASSPQYSGELFFGEGSRLTVL.